This is a list of T cell receptor beta chains from one sample in a study of shared clonotypes between healthy human individuals. Assay used: immunoSEQ multiplex PCR; TCRdb lists only in-frame clones, some missing. The table lists fewer than 3 million clones, 85% to 95% of them singletons. The sequencing sample was made of naive CD4+ T cells from PBMCs. The source is a man between 18 and 29 years old in good health. Some clones in this sample may be carry-over from other donors' samples. Both conserved end residues are trimmed from each CDR3.

v_gene,CDR3aa
TRBV7-2,ASSRTSGRETQY
TRBV2,ASSVARGSYNEQF
TRBV6-1,ASSEARTSGRGRNEQF
TRBV19,ASSRQGSNQPQH
TRBV7-9,ASSLRLAGDGEQF
TRBV11-2,ASSLGLQGRNTGELF
TRBV28,ASSPPGQGINEQY
TRBV4-3,ASSQGRGLAVTLSYNEQF
TRBV28,ASRQGRYEQY
TRBV5-5,ASSFSLEPGETQY
TRBV19,ASSISGPGELF
TRBV28,ASSFDLRFPTYEQY
TRBV5-1,ASSLVTGPGETQY
TRBV7-2,ASSTGQGNTIY
TRBV7-3,ASSLNPAGQGDGYT
TRBV7-9,ASSLGSGTGTEAF
TRBV6-1,ASSEVGSSEQY
TRBV11-1,ASSPSGQRYTDTQY
TRBV11-2,ASSNLSASSYEQY
TRBV5-1,ASSLAQTMNTEAF
TRBV27,ASTHRGQGLSGANVLT
TRBV28,ASSSYRNEQF
TRBV5-4,ASSLTSASYNEQF
TRBV7-3,ASSSYRDRVATGELF
TRBV2,ASSEQGAYYGYT
TRBV6-1,ASSDVGQVSSYEQY
TRBV5-1,ASSPAGQGPYEQY
TRBV5-1,ASSLGSAGELF
TRBV1,TSSQGAELNYEQY
TRBV7-9,ASSSPGPKGEKLF
TRBV6-1,ASSENTLTEITAGYT
TRBV7-2,ASSSGQAQETQY
TRBV10-3,AITVAGGRHGEQF
TRBV11-2,ASSQGASGLAGGQGF
TRBV27,ASPYMTESNQPQH
TRBV5-4,ASSSRTSGRDAEQF